This TCR beta chain stems from a study of a mutant IDH1 vaccine in newly diagnosed glioma. Turning to the study itself: Patients underwent eight vaccinations, which took place in weeks 1, 3, 5, 7, 11, 15, 19 and 23. Patients began vaccination 4-6 weeks after radiotherapy alone, or with temozolomide cycles.

Data came from immunoSEQ multiplex PCR; TCRdb stores just in-frame clones and leaves some out. This table holds some 33,000 clones, about three fifths found once. Germline lookup yields CDR1 SNHLY and CDR2 FYNNEI. The V and J ends lost 1 base and 8 bases respectively, with 5 bases between them. The CDR3 has 11 residues. Study-level points and caveats: Pseudoprogression seemed unlinked to shifts in top peripheral T cell clonotypes. In just under 95% of patients, immune responses induced by the vaccine occurred.

This clone was found a few times. No antigen is known for it. Time point noted: week 5, during vaccination. It was 300 ug of mutant IDH1 20-mer peptide that made up each vaccine dose, given with topical imiquimod. The V and J genes are TRBV2 and TRBJ1-2; D is unresolved. The input for sequencing was PBMCs, taken from a glioma patient whose treatment included an IDH1 peptide vaccine. The sequence came from a woman under 30 with glioma. The CDR3 region is CASSEDSGYTF. CDR3 coding DNA: TGTGCCAGCAGTGAAGATTCCGGCTACACCTTC.